This T cell receptor beta chain was retrieved from a study of OX40 agonist ivuxolimab in advanced cancers. Study-level background: Those treated in dose escalation had hepatocellular carcinoma, melanoma, renal cell cancer or head and neck cancer.

Whole-study findings and limits: Relative to CD4+, CD8+ T cells held more expanded clones on average. Relatively little clonal expansion, among the lowest observed, appeared in partial responders at 0.1-3.0 mg/kg.

Measured with immunoSEQ multiplex PCR; TCRdb has only the in-frame clones, and not every one. The sample yields about 67,000 clones, about 84% seen once. Germline V gene sequence: CDR1 MNHEY, CDR2 SVGAGI. Trimming pared 4 bases from V and 8 bases from J, leaving 17 bases between. CDR3 size: 14 residues. A word on this clone: Its antigen is unidentified.

The chain has TRBV6-5 and TRBJ1-2, with D tentatively TRBD1 (5 bases). The TCR comes from an adult with an advanced solid tumor such as melanoma, head and neck, liver or kidney cancer. The sequenced sample was CD4+ or CD8+ T cells sorted from blood, obtained in a trial of the OX40 agonist ivuxolimab. The DNA for the CDR3 is TGTGCCAGCAGTTCTAGGGGCCTTCGGTGGGGCTACACCTTC. Its translation is CASSSRGLRWGYTF.